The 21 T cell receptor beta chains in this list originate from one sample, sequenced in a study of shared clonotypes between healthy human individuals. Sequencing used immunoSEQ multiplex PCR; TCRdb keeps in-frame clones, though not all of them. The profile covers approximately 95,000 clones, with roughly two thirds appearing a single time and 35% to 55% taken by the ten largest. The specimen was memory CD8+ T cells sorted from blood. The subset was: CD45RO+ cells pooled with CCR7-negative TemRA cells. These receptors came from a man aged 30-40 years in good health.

In nucleotides, the CDR3 is TGTGCCATCCTGACTGGGGCCAACGTCCTGACTTTC. Protein product: CAILTGANVLTF. The genes are TRBV28 and TRBJ2-6, with D hard to call. V shed 10 bases and J shed 2 bases, with 6 bases lying between them. The CDR3 covers 12 residues. The germline gives CDR1 MDHEN, CDR2 SYDVKM.

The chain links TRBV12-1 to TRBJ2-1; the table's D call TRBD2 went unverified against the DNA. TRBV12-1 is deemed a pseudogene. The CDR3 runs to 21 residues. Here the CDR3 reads CASSPGRSGGRAVHRLNEQFF. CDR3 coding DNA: TGTGCCAGCAGCCCTGGGCGTTCGGGCGGGAGGGCCGTCCACCGCTTGAATGAGCAGTTCTTC.

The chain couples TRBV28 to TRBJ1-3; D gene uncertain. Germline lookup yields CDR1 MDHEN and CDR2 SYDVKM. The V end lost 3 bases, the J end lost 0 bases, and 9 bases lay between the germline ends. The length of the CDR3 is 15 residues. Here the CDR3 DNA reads TGTGCCAGCAGTTTGTTTGAGAGCTCTGGAAACACCATATATTTT. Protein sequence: CASSLFESSGNTIYF.

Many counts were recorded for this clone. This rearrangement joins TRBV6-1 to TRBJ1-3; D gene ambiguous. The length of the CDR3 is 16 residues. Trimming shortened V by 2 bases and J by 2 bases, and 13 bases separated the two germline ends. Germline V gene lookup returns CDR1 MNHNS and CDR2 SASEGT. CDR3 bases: TGTGCCAGCAGTGAATCAACCGGGTCGCCTGGAAACACCATATATTTT. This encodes CASSESTGSPGNTIYF.

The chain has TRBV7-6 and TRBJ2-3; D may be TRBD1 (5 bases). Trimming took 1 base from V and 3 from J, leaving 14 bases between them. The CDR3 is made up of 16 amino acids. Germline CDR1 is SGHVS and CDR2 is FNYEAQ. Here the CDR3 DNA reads TGTGCCAGCAGCTTAGGCGCAGGGCAGGGAACAGATACGCAGTATTTT. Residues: CASSLGAGQGTDTQYF.

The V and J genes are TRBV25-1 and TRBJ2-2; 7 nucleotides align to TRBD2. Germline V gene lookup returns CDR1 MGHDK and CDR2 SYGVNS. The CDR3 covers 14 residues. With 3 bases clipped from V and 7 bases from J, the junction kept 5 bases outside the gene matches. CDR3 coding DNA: TGTGCCAGCAGTGACTTTGGGGAGGGCGGGGAGCTGTTTTTT. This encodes CASSDFGEGGELFF.

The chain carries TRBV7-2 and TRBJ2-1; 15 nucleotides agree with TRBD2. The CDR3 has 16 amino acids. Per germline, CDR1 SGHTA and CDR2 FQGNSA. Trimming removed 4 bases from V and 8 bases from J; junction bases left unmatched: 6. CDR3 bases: TGTGCCAGCAGCTGGACTAGCGGGAGGGTTGGCGATGAGCAGTTCTTC. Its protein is CASSWTSGRVGDEQFF.

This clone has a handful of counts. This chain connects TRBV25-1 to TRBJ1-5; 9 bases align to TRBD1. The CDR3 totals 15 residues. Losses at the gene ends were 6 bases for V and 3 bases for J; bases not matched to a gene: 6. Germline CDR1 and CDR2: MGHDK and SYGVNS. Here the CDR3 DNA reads TGTGCCAGCAGCGGGACAGGGAGTAACAATCAGCCCCAGCATTTT. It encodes CASSGTGSNNQPQHF.

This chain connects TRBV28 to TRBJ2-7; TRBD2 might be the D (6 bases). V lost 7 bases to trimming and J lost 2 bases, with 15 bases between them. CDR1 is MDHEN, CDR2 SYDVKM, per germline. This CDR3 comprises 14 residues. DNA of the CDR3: TGTGCCAGCACCCCTTTCGGGAGACCCTACGAGCAGTACTTC. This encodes CASTPFGRPYEQYF.

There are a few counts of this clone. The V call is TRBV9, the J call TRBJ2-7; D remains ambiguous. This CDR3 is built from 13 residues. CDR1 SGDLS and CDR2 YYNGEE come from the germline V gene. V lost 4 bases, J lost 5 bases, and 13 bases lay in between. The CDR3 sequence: CASSIGGFDEQYF. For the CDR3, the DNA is TGTGCCAGCAGCATAGGTGGGTTCGACGAGCAGTACTTC. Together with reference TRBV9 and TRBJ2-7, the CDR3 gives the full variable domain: DSGVTQTPKHLITATGQRVTLRCSPRSGDLSVYWYQQSLDQGLQFLIQYYNGEERAKGNILERFSAQQFPDLHSELNLSSLELGDSALYFCASSIGGFDEQYFGPGTRLTVT.

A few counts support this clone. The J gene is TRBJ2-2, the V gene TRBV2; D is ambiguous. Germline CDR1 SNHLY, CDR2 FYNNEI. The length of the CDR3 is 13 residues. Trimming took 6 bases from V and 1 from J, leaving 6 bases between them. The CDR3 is CASSLKNTGELFF. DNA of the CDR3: TGTGCCAGCAGCCTCAAGAACACCGGGGAGCTGTTTTTT.

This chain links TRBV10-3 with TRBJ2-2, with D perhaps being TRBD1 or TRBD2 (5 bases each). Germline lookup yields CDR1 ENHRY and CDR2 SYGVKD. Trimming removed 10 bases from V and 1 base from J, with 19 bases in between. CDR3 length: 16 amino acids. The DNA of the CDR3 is TGTGCCACCGGGAATCCAGACAGTTTGAACACCGGGGAGCTGTTTTTT. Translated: CATGNPDSLNTGELFF.

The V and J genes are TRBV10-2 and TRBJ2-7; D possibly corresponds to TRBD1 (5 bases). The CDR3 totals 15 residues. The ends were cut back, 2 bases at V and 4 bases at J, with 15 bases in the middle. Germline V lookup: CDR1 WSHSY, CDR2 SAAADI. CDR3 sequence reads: CASSEPRQGRYEQYF. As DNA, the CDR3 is TGCGCCAGCAGTGAGCCCCGTCAGGGAAGGTACGAGCAGTACTTC.

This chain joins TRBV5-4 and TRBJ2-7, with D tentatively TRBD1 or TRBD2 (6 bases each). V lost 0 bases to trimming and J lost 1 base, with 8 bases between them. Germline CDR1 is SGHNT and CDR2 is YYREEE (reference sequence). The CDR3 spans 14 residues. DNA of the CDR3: TGTGCCAGCAGCTTGGAGGGGGGTTCCTACGAGCAGTACTTC. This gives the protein CASSLEGGSYEQYF.

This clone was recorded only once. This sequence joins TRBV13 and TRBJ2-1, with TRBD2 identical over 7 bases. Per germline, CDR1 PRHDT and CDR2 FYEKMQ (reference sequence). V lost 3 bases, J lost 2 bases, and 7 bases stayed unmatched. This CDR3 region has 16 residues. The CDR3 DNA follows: TGTGCCAGCAGCTTCCTGGGGGGGACGCCCTACAATGAGCAGTTCTTC. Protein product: CASSFLGGTPYNEQFF. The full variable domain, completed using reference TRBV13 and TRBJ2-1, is AAGVIQSPRHLIKEKRETATLKCYPIPRHDTVYWYQQGPGQDPQFLISFYEKMQSDKGSIPDRFSAQQFSDYHSELNMSSLELGDSALYFCASSFLGGTPYNEQFFGPGTRLTVL.

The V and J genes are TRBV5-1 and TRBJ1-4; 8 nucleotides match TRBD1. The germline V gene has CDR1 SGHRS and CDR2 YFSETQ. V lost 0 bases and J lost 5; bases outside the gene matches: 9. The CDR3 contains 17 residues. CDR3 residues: CASSLDEPGQANEKLFF. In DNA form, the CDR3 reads TGCGCCAGCAGCTTGGATGAACCGGGACAGGCGAATGAAAAACTGTTTTTT.

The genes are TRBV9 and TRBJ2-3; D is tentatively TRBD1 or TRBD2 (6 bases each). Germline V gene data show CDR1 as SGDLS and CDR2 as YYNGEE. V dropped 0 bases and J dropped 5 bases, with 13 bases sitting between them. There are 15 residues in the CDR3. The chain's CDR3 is CASSVATGRLDTQYF. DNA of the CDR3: TGTGCCAGCAGCGTAGCTACAGGGAGGTTAGATACGCAGTATTTT.

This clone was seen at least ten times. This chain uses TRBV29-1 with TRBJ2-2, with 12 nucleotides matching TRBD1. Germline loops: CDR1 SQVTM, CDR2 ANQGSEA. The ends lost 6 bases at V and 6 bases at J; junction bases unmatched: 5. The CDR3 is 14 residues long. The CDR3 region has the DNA TGCAGCGTCGCCGGGACAGGGGGCTCCGGGGAGCTGTTTTTT. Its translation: CSVAGTGGSGELFF.

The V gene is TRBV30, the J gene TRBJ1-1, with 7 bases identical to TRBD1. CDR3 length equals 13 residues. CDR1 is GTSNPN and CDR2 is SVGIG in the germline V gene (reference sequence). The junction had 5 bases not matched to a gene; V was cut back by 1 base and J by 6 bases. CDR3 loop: CAWSEYRGAEAFF. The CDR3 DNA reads TGTGCCTGGAGTGAATACAGGGGCGCTGAAGCTTTCTTT.

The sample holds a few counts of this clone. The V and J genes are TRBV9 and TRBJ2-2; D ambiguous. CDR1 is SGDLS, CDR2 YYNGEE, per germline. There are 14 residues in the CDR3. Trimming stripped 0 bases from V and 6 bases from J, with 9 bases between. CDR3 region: CASSVGFSAGELFF. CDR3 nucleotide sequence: TGTGCCAGCAGCGTAGGGTTTTCGGCCGGGGAGCTGTTTTTT.

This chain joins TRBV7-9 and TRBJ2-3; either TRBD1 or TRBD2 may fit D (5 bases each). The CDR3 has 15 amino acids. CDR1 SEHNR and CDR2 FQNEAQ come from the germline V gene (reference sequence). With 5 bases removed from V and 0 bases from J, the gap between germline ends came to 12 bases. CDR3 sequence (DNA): TGTGCCAGCAGCGTAGTGGGGGAGAGCACAGATACGCAGTATTTT. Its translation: CASSVVGESTDTQYF.